These 19 T cell receptor beta chains were all obtained from the same sample, sequenced in a study of T cells in localized non-small cell lung cancer. TCRdb's table, derived via immunoSEQ multiplex PCR, lists solely in-frame clones and lacks some. The sample comprises roughly 58,000 clones, 80% to 90% of which are singletons, and 4.7% rests with the top ten. The sequencing used PBMCs, collected before any cancer treatment. The source is a man aged 40-75 years with stage II lung adenocarcinoma.

The chain couples TRBV29-1 to TRBJ1-1, with unresolved D. Looked up from germline, CDR1 is SQVTM and CDR2 is ANQGSEA. V lost 3 bases to trimming and J lost 6 bases, with 11 bases between them. The CDR3 length is 12 residues. The CDR3: CSVDSPAAEAFF. CDR3 coding DNA: TGCAGCGTTGATTCGCCGGCGGCTGAAGCTTTCTTT.

The chain recombines TRBV11-1 with TRBJ2-7, with 8 bases fitting TRBD2. The CDR3 covers 13 residues. The V segment lost 3 bases and the J segment 6 bases; nucleotides outside the gene matches: 4. CDR1 is SGHAT, CDR2 FQDESV, per germline (reference sequence). CDR3 sequence reads: CASSFGTRGEQYF. DNA of the CDR3: TGTGCCAGCAGCTTCGGGACTAGGGGCGAGCAGTACTTC.

The rearrangement links TRBV10-3 to TRBJ2-3, with 9 bases lining up with TRBD1. Germline CDR1 and CDR2: ENHRY and SYGVKD. The CDR3 loop spans 15 amino acids. V dropped 6 bases and J dropped 6; count of bases not matched to a gene: 10. The CDR3 protein is CAIRHPGQGEDTQYF. Here the CDR3 DNA reads TGTGCCATCAGACATCCGGGACAGGGTGAGGATACGCAGTATTTT.

This clone was recorded once. As DNA, the CDR3 is TGTGCCAGCAGTTCTCCGGACAGGGCTAACTATGGCTACACCTTC. Residues: CASSSPDRANYGYTF. The chain couples TRBV6-6 to TRBJ1-2, with 8 bases aligning to TRBD1. The germline gives CDR1 MNHNY, CDR2 SVGAGI (reference sequence). Germline trimming cut 4 bases from V and 0 bases from J; bases unmatched to any gene: 4. This CDR3 has 15 amino acids.

The rearrangement links TRBV7-3 to TRBJ1-2; 10 bases match TRBD1. The J segment lost 5 bases and the V segment lost 4 bases, leaving 1 base of the junction unmatched. This CDR3 contains 13 residues. Germline-derived CDR1 and CDR2 are SGHTA and FQGTGA. The CDR3 reads CASSWDRGYGYTF. In nucleotides, the CDR3 is TGTGCCAGCAGCTGGGACAGGGGTTATGGCTACACCTTC.

V gene TRBV21-1 combines with J gene TRBJ2-5; the tabulated D call, TRBD1, remains unverified against the DNA. TRBV21-1 is listed as a pseudogene. This CDR3 region has 14 residues. The CDR3, as DNA: TGTGCCAGCAGCCCCCGACAACTCCAAGAGACCCAGTACTTC. This sequence encodes CASSPRQLQETQYF.

This clone is a singleton in its sample. The chain employs TRBV5-1 and TRBJ2-7; D is perhaps TRBD2 (5 bases). Germline V gene lookup returns CDR1 SGHRS and CDR2 YFSETQ. V lost 0 bases and J 7 bases, leaving 14 bases between the germline ends. The CDR3 covers 14 residues. CDR3 DNA: TGCGCCAGCAGCTTGGAAGAGCGCCGAGGGGAGCAGTACTTC. Amino acid sequence: CASSLEERRGEQYF.

By share of the sample, this clone is medium-sized (0.01 to 0.1%). This chain links TRBV7-9 with TRBJ1-2; D is ambiguous. The CDR3 runs 14 residues. V was cut by 2 bases and J by 4 bases, with 11 bases left in between. Germline V gives CDR1 SEHNR, CDR2 FQNEAQ (reference sequence). For the CDR3, the DNA is TGTGCCAGCAGCTTATCCCCGGAAGGCTATGGCTACACCTTC. Protein sequence: CASSLSPEGYGYTF.

V gene TRBV27 combines with J gene TRBJ2-3; 9 nucleotides agree with TRBD1. Germline V gene data show CDR1 as MNHEY and CDR2 as SMNVEV (reference sequence). V was clipped by 6 bases and J by 3 bases; unmatched bases: 4. The CDR3 loop spans 14 amino acids. The chain's CDR3 is CASRRDRVTDTQYF. The CDR3 DNA follows: TGTGCCAGCAGGCGGGACAGGGTAACAGATACGCAGTATTTT.

In its sample, this clone was seen a few times. Other DNA sequences in this sample translate to the same CDR3. The V and J genes are TRBV7-9 and TRBJ2-5; D remains ambiguous. V lost 1 base, J lost 2 bases, and 8 bases lay in between. The CDR3 runs to 14 residues. Germline CDR1 SEHNR, CDR2 FQNEAQ (reference sequence). Here the CDR3 DNA reads TGTGCCAGCAGCTTAGGCAGGAATCAAGAGACCCAGTACTTC. Its protein is CASSLGRNQETQYF.

This clone was counted once. J is TRBJ2-3 and V is TRBV11-2; D perhaps matches TRBD1 (5 bases). Germline loops: CDR1 SGHAT, CDR2 FQNNGV. V lost 0 bases and J lost 6, with 13 bases in between. CDR3 length: 15 amino acids. CDR3 sequence: CASSLDRNSGDTQYF. The CDR3 nucleotides read TGTGCCAGCAGCTTAGATCGTAACTCAGGGGATACGCAGTATTTT.

This chain uses TRBV11-3 with TRBJ2-3; D may match TRBD1 or TRBD2 (5 bases each). Trimming left V 1 base short and J 3 bases short, with 11 bases between. Looked up from germline, CDR1 is SGHNT and CDR2 is YENEEA. This CDR3 spans 15 amino acids. CDR3 sequence: CASSLGDGFTDTQYF. The CDR3 DNA reads as TGTGCCAGCAGCTTAGGGGACGGGTTTACAGATACGCAGTATTTT.

J is TRBJ2-7 and V is TRBV6-1, with TRBD1 identical over 9 bases. The germline gives CDR1 MNHNS, CDR2 SASEGT. This CDR3 spans 15 amino acids. V shed 6 bases and J 10 bases; nucleotides not matched to a gene: 16. CDR3 nucleotides: TGTGCCAGCAGCGACTCGGGACAGGGTTACCCCCGACAGTACTTC. Protein product: CASSDSGQGYPRQYF.

This clone is medium-sized within its sample. The identical CDR3 is also encoded by other nucleotide sequences in the sample. The chain recombines TRBV4-1 with TRBJ2-3, with D hard to call. The CDR3 is made up of 12 amino acids. In germline, CDR1 is MGHRA, CDR2 YSYEKL. V dropped 1 base and J dropped 4 bases, with 3 bases sitting between them. DNA for the CDR3: TGCGCCAGCAGCCAAGTCCCAGATACGCAGTATTTT. Translating it yields CASSQVPDTQYF.

The rearrangement joins TRBV29-1 to TRBJ2-1; TRBD1 matches 7 bases. The CDR3 extends over 15 amino acids. J was trimmed by 1 base and V by 5 bases; bases with no gene match: 8. Per germline, CDR1 SQVTM and CDR2 ANQGSEA. The CDR3 nucleotides read TGCAGCGTTCTGGGGGACAGAAAATCCTACAATGAGCAGTTCTTC. It encodes CSVLGDRKSYNEQFF.

Comment on this clone: Germline and junction disagree at one end, which may indicate a read error. This rearrangement joins TRBV7-7 to TRBJ2-2, with D possibly TRBD1 on 6 matching bases. This CDR3 is built from 14 residues. In germline, CDR1 is SSHAT, CDR2 FNYEAQ (reference sequence). The CDR3 DNA reads as TGTGCTAGCACGACCCAGGGGTGGGTCGGGGAGCTGTTTTTT. It yields the protein CASTTQGWVGELFF.

CDR3 nucleotide sequence: TGTGCCAGCAGCTCTCAGCGGGGAGGGGAGACCCAGTACTTC. Protein sequence: CASSSQRGGETQYF. The chain uses TRBV7-9 and TRBJ2-5; 7 bases map to TRBD2. V gave up 4 bases and J gave up 5 bases; unmatched junction bases: 7. This CDR3 region has 14 residues. Germline CDR1 is SEHNR and CDR2 is FQNEAQ (reference sequence).

The chain uses TRBV5-1 and TRBJ2-3; D remains ambiguous. The CDR3 length is 12 residues. The germline V gene has CDR1 SGHRS and CDR2 YFSETQ. V was clipped by 0 bases and J by 3 bases, with 2 bases between them. The CDR3 reads CASSLETDTQYF. As DNA, the CDR3 is TGCGCCAGCAGCTTGGAGACAGATACGCAGTATTTT.

The V gene is TRBV7-2, the J gene TRBJ1-2; D is uncertain. CDR1 is SGHTA, CDR2 FQGNSA, per germline. V was pared by 7 bases and J by 8 bases, with 17 bases between. There are 13 residues in the CDR3. CDR3 DNA: TGTGCCAGCACGCGACCCGGGGAAGGGGGCTACACCTTC. Translated, it gives CASTRPGEGGYTF.